The sequence of this TCR beta chain was determined in a study of blood T cells in healthy people across ages. Study-level points and caveats: Compared with aged donors, long-lived donors showed fewer expanded clones, suggesting selection. Changes seen in expanded clonotypes were possibly confounded by donor CMV status left unknown.

Each sample used at least 6 million PBMCs. A sample-barcoded 5' primer and a J-beta primer mix were used in a second PCR of about 7 to 12 cycles. TCRdb independently ran MiXCR on the 5' RACE reads; one entry per CDR3 protein. The data show approximately 690,000 distinct CDR3 sequences, roughly three fifths seen once. This CDR3 spans 14 amino acids. V lost 7 bases to trimming and J lost 3 bases, with 13 bases between them. In germline, CDR1 is SNHLY, CDR2 FYNNEI. As regards this clonotype: The antigen is undetermined.

Source material: blood. The rearrangement uses TRBV2 and TRBJ2-4, with D possibly called TRBD1 or TRBD2 (5 bases each). The TCR originated in a man in his fifties or sixties in good health. CDR3 DNA: TGTGCCAGCATCCGGGACGAGGGCAAAAACATTCAGTACTTC. Its translation: CASIRDEGKNIQYF.